These 6 T cell receptor beta chains were sequenced from one sample in a study of T cells in Graves' hyperthyroidism and ophthalmopathy. It was RNA transcripts that yielded the amplified TCR beta CDR3 regions. RT-PCR in the first round (using the HTBI primer set) targeted the TCR CDR3. In TCRdb, the multiplex PCR reads were re-called with MiXCR into one record per CDR3 protein. The sample gives over 650,000 distinct CDR3 sequences, 16% of which show up once; about 8.4% is in the top ten. Sequenced material: blood. Every receptor here comes from a man aged 18-30 years with Graves' hyperthyroidism.

The chain recombines TRBV5-8 with TRBJ2-3; D call uncertain. Germline loops: CDR1 SGHTS, CDR2 YDEGEE. V was trimmed by 4 bases and J by 5 bases, leaving 11 bases between them. The CDR3 spans 13 residues. CDR3 amino acids: CASSRPLGDTQYF. CDR3 bases: TGTGCCAGCAGCCGCCCCTTGGGAGATACGCAGTATTTT.

This clonotype was seen repeatedly, ten times or more. V usage is TRBV5-1 and J usage is TRBJ1-1; possibly TRBD1 for D (5 bases). The CDR3 has 18 residues. Germline-derived CDR1 and CDR2 are SGHRS and YFSETQ. V was cut by 6 bases and J by 3 bases, with 27 bases left in between. The CDR3, as DNA: TGCGCCAGCACCCTCAGACCCCGGGACGCCCCCTGGGACACTGAAGCTTTCTTT. Its translation: CASTLRPRDAPWDTEAFF.

This clonotype was picked up a small number of times. The V gene is TRBV7-8, the J gene TRBJ1-6, with a weak D call TRBD1 (5 bases). V gave up 5 bases and J gave up 4 bases, with 18 bases separating them. The CDR3 has 17 residues. Germline lookup yields CDR1 SGHVS and CDR2 FQNEAQ. CDR3 sequence (DNA): TGTGCCAGCAGCCGGCGGGGGAGTAGTGGGTATAATTCACCCCTCCACTTT. As protein: CASSRRGSSGYNSPLHF. Complete variable domain (other parts from reference TRBV7-8 and TRBJ1-6): GAGVSQSPRYKVAKRGQDVALRCDPISGHVSLFWYQQALGQGPEFLTYFQNEAQLDKSGLPSDRFFAERPEGSVSTLKIQRTQQEDSAVYLCASSRRGSSGYNSPLHFGNGTRLTVT.

This clonotype was counted only a few times. The rearrangement uses TRBV20-1 and TRBJ2-1; 7 bases are shared with TRBD2. CDR1 and CDR2 from the germline V gene are DFQATT and SNEGSKA (reference sequence). CDR3 size: 16 residues. V shed 5 bases, J shed 4 bases, and the junction held 14 bases outside the gene matches. Written as DNA, the CDR3 is TGCAGTGCTGAAGCGGGAAGACCCTCCCTTTACAATGAGCAGTTCTTC. This translates into CSAEAGRPSLYNEQFF.

The genes are TRBV2 and TRBJ2-7; the match to TRBD2 covers 8 bases. Germline V CDR1 and CDR2: SNHLY, FYNNEI. This CDR3 is built from 16 residues. V lost 2 bases, J lost 4 bases, and 10 bases stayed unmatched. CDR3 loop: CASSERGGGLAYEQYF. The CDR3 DNA reads as TGTGCCAGCAGTGAAAGGGGCGGGGGGCTGGCGTACGAGCAGTACTTC.

This clonotype has just a few counts. The rearrangement uses TRBV20-1 and TRBJ2-7; unclear D gene. The CDR3 sequence is 12 residues long. Trimming left V 5 bases short and J 2 bases short, with 10 bases between. Germline CDR1 reads DFQATT; CDR2 reads SNEGSKA (reference sequence). The CDR3 region is CSARTDTYEQYF. The CDR3 DNA sequence: TGCAGTGCTCGGACGGATACCTACGAGCAGTACTTC.